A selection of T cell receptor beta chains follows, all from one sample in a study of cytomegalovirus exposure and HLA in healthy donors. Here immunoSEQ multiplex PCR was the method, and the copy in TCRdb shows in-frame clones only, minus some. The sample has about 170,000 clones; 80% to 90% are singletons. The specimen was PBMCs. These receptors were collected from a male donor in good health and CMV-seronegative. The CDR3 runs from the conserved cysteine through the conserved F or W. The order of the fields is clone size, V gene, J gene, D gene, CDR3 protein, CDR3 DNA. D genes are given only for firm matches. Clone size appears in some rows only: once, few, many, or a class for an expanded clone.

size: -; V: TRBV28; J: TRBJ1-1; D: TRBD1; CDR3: CASSFPQLGGRAFF; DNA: TGTGCCAGCAGTTTCCCTCAGTTAGGGGGCAGGGCTTTCTTT
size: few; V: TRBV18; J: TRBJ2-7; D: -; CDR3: CASSPLPGRGDEQYF; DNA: TGTGCCAGCTCACCACTCCCGGGGCGCGGGGACGAGCAGTACTTC
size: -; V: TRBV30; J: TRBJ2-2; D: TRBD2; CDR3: CAWEPGGGGYTGELFF; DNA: TGTGCCTGGGAGCCGGGAGGGGGGGGCTACACCGGGGAGCTGTTTTTT
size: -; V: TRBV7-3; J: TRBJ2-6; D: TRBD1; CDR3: CASSRDRVSGANVLTF; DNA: TGTGCCAGCAGCCGGGACAGGGTTTCTGGGGCCAACGTCCTGACTTTC
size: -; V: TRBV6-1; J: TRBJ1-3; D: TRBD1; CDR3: CASSGLTGGSGGNTIYF; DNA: TGTGCCAGCAGTGGTTTGACAGGGGGCAGCGGTGGAAACACCATATATTTT
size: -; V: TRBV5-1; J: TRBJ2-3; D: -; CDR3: CASSLSAGEADTQYF; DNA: TGCGCCAGCAGCTTGTCCGCAGGGGAAGCAGATACGCAGTATTTT
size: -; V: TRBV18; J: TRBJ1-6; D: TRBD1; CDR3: CASSPGTASGSPLHF; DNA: TGTGCCAGCTCACCCGGGACAGCTTCAGGGTCACCCCTCCACTTT
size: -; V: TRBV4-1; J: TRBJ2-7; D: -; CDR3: CASSQAGSYEQYF; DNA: TGCGCCAGCAGCCAAGCAGGGTCCTACGAGCAGTACTTC
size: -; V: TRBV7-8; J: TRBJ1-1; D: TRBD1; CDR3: CASSFRGGRQGQAYGNTEAFF; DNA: TGTGCCAGCAGCTTTAGGGGAGGAAGACAGGGCCAGGCTTATGGGAACACTGAAGCTTTCTTT
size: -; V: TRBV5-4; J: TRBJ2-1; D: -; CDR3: CASSLIPSIDEQFF; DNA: TGTGCCAGCAGCTTGATCCCTAGTATCGATGAGCAGTTCTTC
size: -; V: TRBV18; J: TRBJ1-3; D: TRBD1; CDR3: CASSPNAGGEGNTIYF; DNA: TGTGCCAGCTCACCAAATGCAGGGGGCGAAGGAAACACCATATATTTT
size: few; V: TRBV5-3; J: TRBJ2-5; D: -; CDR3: CARSRYSSQETQYF; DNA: TGTGCCAGAAGCCGATACAGCTCTCAAGAGACCCAGTACTTC
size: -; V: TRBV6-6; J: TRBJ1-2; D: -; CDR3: CASSVTAAYGYTF; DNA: TGTGCCAGCAGCGTGACAGCAGCCTATGGCTACACCTTC
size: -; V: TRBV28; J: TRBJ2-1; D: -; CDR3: CASSFHRNEQFF; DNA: TGTGCCAGCAGTTTCCATAGAAATGAGCAGTTCTTC
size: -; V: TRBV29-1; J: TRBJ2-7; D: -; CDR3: CSVGALSYEQYF; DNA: TGCAGCGTTGGGGCTCTGTCCTACGAGCAGTACTTC
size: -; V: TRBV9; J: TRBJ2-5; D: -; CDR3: CASSPRDGGQETQYF; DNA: TGTGCCAGCAGCCCCCGGGACGGGGGACAAGAGACCCAGTACTTC
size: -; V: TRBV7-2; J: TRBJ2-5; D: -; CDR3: CASSLGLRETQYF; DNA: TGTGCCAGCAGCTTAGGATTGCGGGAGACCCAGTACTTC
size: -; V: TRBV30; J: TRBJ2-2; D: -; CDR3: CAWTRKVAGELFF; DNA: TGTGCCTGGACTAGAAAGGTCGCCGGGGAGCTGTTTTTT
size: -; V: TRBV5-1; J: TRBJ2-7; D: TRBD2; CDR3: CASSLGGGGLAGTYEQYF; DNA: TGCGCCAGCAGCTTGGGGGGCGGGGGACTAGCGGGAACATACGAGCAGTACTTC
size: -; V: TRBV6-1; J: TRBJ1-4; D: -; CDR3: CASSDYSQPNEKLFF; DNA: TGTGCCAGCAGTGATTACAGTCAACCGAATGAAAAACTGTTTTTT
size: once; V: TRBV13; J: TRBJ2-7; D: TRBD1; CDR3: CASSLRGQSSYEQYF; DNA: TGTGCCAGCAGCTTAAGGGGACAGAGCTCCTACGAGCAGTACTTC
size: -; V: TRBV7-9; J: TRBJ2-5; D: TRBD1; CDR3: CASSLRLAGGNQYF; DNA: TGTGCCAGCAGCTTAAGGTTGGCAGGGGGAAACCAGTACTTC
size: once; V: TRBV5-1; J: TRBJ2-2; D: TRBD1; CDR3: CASSTDRANTGELFF; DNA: TGCGCCAGCAGTACGGACAGGGCGAACACCGGGGAGCTGTTTTTT
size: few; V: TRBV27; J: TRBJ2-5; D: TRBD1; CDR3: CASSLSGGPKETQYF; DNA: TGTGCCAGCAGTTTATCAGGGGGCCCAAAAGAGACCCAGTACTTC
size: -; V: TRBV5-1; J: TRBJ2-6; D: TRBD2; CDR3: CASSSRGASGFSGANVLTF; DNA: TGCGCCAGCAGCTCCAGAGGGGCTAGCGGGTTCTCTGGGGCCAACGTCCTGACTTTC
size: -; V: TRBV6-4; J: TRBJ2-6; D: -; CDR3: CASSDSGQSSGANVLTF; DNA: TGTGCCAGCAGTGACTCAGGACAGAGCTCTGGGGCCAACGTCCTGACTTTC
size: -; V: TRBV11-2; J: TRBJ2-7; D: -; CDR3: CASSLDATDEQYF; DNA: TGTGCCAGCAGCTTAGACGCTACGGACGAGCAGTACTTC
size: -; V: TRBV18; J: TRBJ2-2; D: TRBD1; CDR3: CASSPGTGDHTGELFF; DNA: TGTGCCAGCTCACCGGGGACAGGGGACCACACCGGGGAGCTGTTTTTT
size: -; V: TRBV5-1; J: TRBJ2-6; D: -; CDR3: CASSLVGTPGLSGANVLTF; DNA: TGCGCCAGCAGCTTGGTTGGGACACCCGGACTCTCTGGGGCCAACGTCCTGACTTTC
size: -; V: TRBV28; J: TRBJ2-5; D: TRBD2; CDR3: CASSQYGTSRETQYF; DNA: TGTGCCAGCAGTCAATACGGGACTAGTAGGGAGACCCAGTACTTC
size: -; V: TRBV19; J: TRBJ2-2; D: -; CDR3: CASSRLQGHGELFF; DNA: TGTGCCAGTAGTAGATTACAGGGCCACGGGGAGCTGTTTTTT
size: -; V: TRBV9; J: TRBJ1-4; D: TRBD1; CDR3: CASSTRTGNNEKLFF; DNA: TGTGCCAGCAGCACCCGGACAGGAAATAATGAAAAACTGTTTTTT
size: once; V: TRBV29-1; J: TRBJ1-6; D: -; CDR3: CSVAESSYNSPLHF; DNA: TGCAGCGTCGCGGAAAGCTCCTATAATTCACCCCTCCACTTT
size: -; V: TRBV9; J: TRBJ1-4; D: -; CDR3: CASSVGIQEKLFF; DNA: TGTGCCAGCAGCGTCGGGATCCAAGAAAAACTGTTTTTT
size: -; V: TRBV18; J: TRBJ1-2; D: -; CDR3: CASSPPSYRDGYPF; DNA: TGTGCCAGCTCACCACCGTCGTACCGGGATGGCTACCCCTTC
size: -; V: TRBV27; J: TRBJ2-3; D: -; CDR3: CASSFRGLTDTQYF; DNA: TGTGCCAGCAGTTTTAGGGGCCTCACAGATACGCAGTATTTT
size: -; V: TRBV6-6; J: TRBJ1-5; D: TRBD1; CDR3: CASTKQGGGQPQHF; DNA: TGTGCCAGCACCAAGCAGGGGGGCGGGCAGCCCCAGCATTTT
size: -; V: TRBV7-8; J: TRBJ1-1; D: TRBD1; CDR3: CASSLYRDRAAEAFF; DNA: TGTGCCAGCAGCTTATACAGGGACAGGGCGGCTGAAGCTTTCTTT
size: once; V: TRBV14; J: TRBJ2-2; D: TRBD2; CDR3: CASRDGSGGSPRELFF; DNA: TGTGCCAGCAGGGATGGGAGCGGGGGCTCGCCCCGGGAGCTGTTTTTT
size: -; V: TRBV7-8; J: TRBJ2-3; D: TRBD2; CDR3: CARPTSGGTRTDTQYF; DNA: TGTGCCAGACCGACTAGCGGGGGGACACGCACAGATACGCAGTATTTT
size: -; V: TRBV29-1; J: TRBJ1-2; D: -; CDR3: CSVERAGRSGYTF; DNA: TGCAGCGTTGAACGGGCAGGGAGGTCTGGCTACACCTTC
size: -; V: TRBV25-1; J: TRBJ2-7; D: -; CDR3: CASSAGNPTYEQYF; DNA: TGTGCCAGCAGTGCAGGGAATCCCACCTACGAGCAGTACTTC
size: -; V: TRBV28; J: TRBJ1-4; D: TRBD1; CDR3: CASSFRDRGKNRLFF; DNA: TGTGCCAGCAGTTTCCGGGACAGGGGGAAGAATCGACTGTTTTTT
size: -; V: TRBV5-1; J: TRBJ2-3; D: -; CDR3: CASSPFSGTSTDTQYF; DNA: TGCGCCAGCAGCCCATTTAGCGGTACTAGCACAGATACGCAGTATTTT
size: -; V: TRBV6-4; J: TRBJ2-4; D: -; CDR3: CASSDEFSGGFQYF; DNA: TGTGCCAGCAGTGACGAATTTAGCGGTGGCTTTCAGTACTTC
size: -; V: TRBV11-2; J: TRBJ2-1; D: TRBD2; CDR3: CASSSSWPGTTSYNEQFF; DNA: TGTGCCAGCAGCTCCTCCTGGCCCGGGACTACCTCCTACAATGAGCAGTTCTTC
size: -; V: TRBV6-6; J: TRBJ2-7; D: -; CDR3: CASSFSPSSYEQYF; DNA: TGTGCCAGCAGTTTCTCTCCTAGCTCCTACGAGCAGTACTTC
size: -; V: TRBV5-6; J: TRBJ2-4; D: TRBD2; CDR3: CASSLDREGSVWGIQYF; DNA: TGTGCCAGCAGCTTGGACCGGGAGGGATCGGTATGGGGCATTCAGTACTTC
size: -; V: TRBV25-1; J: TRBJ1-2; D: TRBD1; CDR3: CATSEFGTGVYGYTF; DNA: TGTGCCACATCTGAATTCGGGACAGGGGTCTATGGCTACACCTTC
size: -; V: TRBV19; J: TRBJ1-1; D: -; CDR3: CASSTDSNTEAFF; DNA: TGTGCCAGTAGTACGGACAGTAACACTGAAGCTTTCTTT
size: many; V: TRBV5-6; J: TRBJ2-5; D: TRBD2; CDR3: CASSRTSLETQYF; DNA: TGTGCCAGCAGCCGGACTAGTTTGGAGACCCAGTACTTC
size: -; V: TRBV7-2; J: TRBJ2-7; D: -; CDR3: CASSFLTPGQNYEQYF; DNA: TGTGCCAGCAGCTTCTTAACTCCGGGACAAAACTACGAGCAGTACTTC
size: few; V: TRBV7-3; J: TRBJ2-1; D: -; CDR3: CASSFTPTGVSYNEQFF; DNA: TGTGCCAGCAGTTTTACCCCCACCGGGGTTTCCTACAATGAGCAGTTCTTC
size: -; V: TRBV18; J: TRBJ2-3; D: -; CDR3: CASSPRQGTDTQYF; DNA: TGTGCCAGCTCACCACGACAGGGCACAGATACGCAGTATTTT
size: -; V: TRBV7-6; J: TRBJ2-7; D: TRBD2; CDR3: CASSGGSGRPSYEQYF; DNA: TGTGCCAGCAGCGGAGGTAGCGGGAGGCCTTCCTACGAGCAGTACTTC